The T cell receptor (beta chain) described here comes from a study of blood T cell repertoires in COVID-19. Overall study: From the United States, Italy and Spain came samples of acute and convalescent COVID-19.

TCRdb keeps only in-frame clones here, not all; method: immunoSEQ multiplex PCR. The sample lists 100,000 to 120,000 clones, approximately 85% seen once, with approximately 15% in the top ten. CDR1 and CDR2 from the germline V gene are SGDLS and YYNGEE. CDR3 size: 16 residues. Trimming cost V 2 bases and J 6 bases, with 17 bases left between them. This clonotype was sampled from a woman in her fifties or sixties with acute or convalescent COVID-19. Material for sequencing was peripheral blood. This chain connects TRBV9 to TRBJ2-2; a weak D match, TRBD1 (6 bases). CDR3 nucleotides: TGTGCCAGCAGCGTTACAGGGCCCACTGTTCCCGGGGAGCTGTTTTTT. This sequence encodes CASSVTGPTVPGELFF.